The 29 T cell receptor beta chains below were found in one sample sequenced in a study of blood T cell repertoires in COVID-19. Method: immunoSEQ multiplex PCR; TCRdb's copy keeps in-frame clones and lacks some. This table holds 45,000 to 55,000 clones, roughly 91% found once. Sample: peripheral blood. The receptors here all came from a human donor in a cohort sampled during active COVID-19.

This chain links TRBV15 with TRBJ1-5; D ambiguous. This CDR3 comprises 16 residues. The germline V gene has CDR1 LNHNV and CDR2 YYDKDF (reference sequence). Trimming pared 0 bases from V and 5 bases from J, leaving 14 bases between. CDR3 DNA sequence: TGTGCCACCAGCAGAGATTTCGGTGGCGGTTATCAGCCCCAGCATTTT. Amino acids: CATSRDFGGGYQPQHF. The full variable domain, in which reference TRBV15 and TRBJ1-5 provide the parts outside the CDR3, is DAMVIQNPRYQVTQFGKPVTLSCSQTLNHNVMYWYQQKSSQAPKLLFHYYDKDFNNEADTPDNFQSRRPNTSFCFLDIRSPGLGDTAMYLCATSRDFGGGYQPQHFGDGTRLSIL.

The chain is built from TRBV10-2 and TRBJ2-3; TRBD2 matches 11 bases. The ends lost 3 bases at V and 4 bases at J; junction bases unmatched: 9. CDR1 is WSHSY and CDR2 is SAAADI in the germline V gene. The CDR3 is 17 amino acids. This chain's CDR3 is CASSEGVLAGVADTQYF. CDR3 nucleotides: TGCGCCAGCAGTGAAGGGGTACTAGCGGGAGTAGCAGATACGCAGTATTTT.

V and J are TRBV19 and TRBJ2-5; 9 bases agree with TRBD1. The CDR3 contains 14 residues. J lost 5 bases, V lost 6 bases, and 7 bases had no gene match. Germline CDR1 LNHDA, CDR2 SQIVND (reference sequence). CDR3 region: CASRPHRGRETQYF. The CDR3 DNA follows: TGTGCCAGTAGACCCCACAGGGGGCGGGAGACCCAGTACTTC.

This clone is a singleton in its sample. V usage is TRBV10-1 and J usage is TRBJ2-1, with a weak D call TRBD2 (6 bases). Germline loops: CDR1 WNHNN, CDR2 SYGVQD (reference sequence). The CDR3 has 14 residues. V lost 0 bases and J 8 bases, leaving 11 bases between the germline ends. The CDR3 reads CASSESMGGDEQFF. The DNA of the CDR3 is TGCGCCAGCAGTGAGTCGATGGGAGGCGATGAGCAGTTCTTC.

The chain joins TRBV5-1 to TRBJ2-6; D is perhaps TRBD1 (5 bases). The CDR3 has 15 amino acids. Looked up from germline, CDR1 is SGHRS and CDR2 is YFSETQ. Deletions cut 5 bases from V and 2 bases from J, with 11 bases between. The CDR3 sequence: CASSSDRPGANVLTF. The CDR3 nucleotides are TGCGCCAGCAGTTCCGACAGACCTGGGGCCAACGTCCTGACTTTC.

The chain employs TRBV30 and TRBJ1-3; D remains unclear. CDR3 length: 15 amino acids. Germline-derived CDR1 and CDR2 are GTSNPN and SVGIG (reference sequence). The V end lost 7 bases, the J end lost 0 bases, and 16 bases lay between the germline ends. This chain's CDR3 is CASSFEDRSGNTIYF. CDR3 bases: TGTGCCTCTAGCTTTGAGGACCGCTCTGGAAACACCATATATTTT.

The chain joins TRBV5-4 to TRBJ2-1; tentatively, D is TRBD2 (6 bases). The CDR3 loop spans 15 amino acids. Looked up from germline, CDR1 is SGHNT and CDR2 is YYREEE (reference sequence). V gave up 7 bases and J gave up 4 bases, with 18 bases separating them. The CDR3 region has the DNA TGTGCCAGCGGGTCCGGGCGGCGGGGTTACAATGAGCAGTTCTTC. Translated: CASGSGRRGYNEQFF.

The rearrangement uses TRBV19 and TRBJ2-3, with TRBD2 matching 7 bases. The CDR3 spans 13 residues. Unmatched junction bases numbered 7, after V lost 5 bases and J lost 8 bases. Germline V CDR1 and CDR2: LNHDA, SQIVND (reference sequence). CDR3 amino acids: CASSLLAGPTQYF. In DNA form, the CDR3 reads TGTGCCAGTAGTCTCTTAGCGGGCCCTACGCAGTATTTT.

The CDR3 reads CATSMSLAGAEQYF. CDR3 nucleotides: TGTGCCACCAGCATGAGTCTAGCGGGAGCCGAGCAGTACTTC. V gene TRBV15 combines with J gene TRBJ2-7; 10 bases match TRBD2. The CDR3 extends over 14 amino acids. V lost 4 bases to trimming and J lost 6 bases; unmatched junction nucleotides: 6. Germline CDR1 is LNHNV and CDR2 is YYDKDF (reference sequence).

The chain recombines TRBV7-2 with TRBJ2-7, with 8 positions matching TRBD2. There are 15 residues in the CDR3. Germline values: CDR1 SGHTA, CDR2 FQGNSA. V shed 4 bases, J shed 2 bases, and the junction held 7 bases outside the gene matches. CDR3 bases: TGTGCCAGCAGCTCCCCAGCGGGAGTGGCCTACGAGCAGTACTTC. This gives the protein CASSSPAGVAYEQYF.

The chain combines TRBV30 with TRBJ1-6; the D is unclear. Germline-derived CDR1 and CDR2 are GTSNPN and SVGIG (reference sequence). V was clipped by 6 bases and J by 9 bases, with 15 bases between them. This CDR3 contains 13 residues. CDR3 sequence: CACGESLGSPLHF. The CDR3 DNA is TGTGCCTGCGGGGAGAGCCTGGGTTCACCCCTCCACTTT.

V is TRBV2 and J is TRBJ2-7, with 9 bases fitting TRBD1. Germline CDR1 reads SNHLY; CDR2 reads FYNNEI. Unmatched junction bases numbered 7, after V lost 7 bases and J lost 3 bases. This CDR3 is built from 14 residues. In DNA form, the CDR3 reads TGTGCCAGCAACGGACAGGGGACAGTCTACGAGCAGTACTTC. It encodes CASNGQGTVYEQYF.

The CDR3 DNA sequence: TGTGCCAGCAGCCCCTCCGATGGACAGGGGGTTTCTTATTACAATGAGCAGTTCTTC. Protein product: CASSPSDGQGVSYYNEQFF. V usage is TRBV3-1 (or the pseudogene TRBV3-2) and J usage is TRBJ2-1, with 10 nucleotides matching TRBD1. V gave up 4 bases and J gave up 4 bases; unmatched junction bases: 16. CDR1 and CDR2 (germline): LGHDT, YNNKEL (reference sequence). CDR3 length: 19 amino acids.

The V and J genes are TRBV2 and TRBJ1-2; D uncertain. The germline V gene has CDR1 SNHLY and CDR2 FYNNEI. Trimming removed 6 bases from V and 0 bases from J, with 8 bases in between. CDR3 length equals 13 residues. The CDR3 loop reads CASREGSNYGYTF. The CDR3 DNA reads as TGTGCCAGCAGGGAGGGCTCTAACTATGGCTACACCTTC.

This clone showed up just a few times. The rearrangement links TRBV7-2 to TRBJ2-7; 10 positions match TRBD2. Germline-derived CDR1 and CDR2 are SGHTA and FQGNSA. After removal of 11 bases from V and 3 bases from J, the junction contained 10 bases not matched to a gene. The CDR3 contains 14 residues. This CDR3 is CAERGSGRIYEQYF. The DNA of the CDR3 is TGTGCCGAAAGGGGTAGCGGGAGGATCTACGAGCAGTACTTC.

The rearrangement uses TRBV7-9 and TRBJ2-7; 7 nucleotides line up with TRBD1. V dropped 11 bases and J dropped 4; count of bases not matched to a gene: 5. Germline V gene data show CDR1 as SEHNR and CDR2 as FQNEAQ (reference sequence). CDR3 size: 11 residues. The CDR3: CAVDREYEQYF. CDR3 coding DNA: TGTGCCGTTGACAGGGAATACGAGCAGTACTTC.

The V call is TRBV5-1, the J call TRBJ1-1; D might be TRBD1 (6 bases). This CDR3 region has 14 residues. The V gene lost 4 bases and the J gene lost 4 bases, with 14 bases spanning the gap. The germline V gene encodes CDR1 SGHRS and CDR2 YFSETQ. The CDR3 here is CASSPVTGPTEAFF. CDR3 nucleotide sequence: TGCGCCAGCAGCCCGGTGACAGGACCCACTGAAGCTTTCTTT.

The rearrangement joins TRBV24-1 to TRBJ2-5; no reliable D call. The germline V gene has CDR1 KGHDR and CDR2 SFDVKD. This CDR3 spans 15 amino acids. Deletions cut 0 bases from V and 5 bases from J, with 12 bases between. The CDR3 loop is CATSDLTESGETQYF. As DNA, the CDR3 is TGTGCCACCAGTGATTTGACGGAGAGTGGGGAGACCCAGTACTTC.

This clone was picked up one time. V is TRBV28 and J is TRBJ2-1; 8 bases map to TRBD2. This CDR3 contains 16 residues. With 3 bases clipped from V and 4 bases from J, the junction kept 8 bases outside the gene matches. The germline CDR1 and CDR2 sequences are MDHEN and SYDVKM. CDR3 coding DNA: TGTGCCAGCAGTTTGGGGACCTCGGGGGGGTACAATGAGCAGTTCTTC. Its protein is CASSLGTSGGYNEQFF.

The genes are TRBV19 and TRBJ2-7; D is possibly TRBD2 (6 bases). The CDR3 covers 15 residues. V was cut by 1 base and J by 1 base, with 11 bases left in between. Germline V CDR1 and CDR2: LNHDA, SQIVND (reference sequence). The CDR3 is CASSIGSGGSYEQYF. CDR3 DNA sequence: TGTGCCAGTAGTATAGGGTCCGGAGGGTCCTACGAGCAGTACTTC.

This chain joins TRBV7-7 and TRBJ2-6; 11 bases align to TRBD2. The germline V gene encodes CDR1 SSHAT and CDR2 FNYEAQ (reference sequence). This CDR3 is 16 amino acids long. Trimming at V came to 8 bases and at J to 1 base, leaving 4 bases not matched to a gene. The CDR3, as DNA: TGTGCCAGCGGGACTAGCGGCCCATCTGGGGCCAACGTCCTGACTTTC. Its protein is CASGTSGPSGANVLTF.

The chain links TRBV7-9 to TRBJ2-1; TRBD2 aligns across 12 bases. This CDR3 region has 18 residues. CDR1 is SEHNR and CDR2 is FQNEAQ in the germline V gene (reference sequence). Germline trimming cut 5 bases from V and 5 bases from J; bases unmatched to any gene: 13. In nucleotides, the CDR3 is TGTGCCAGCAGCCCCCCTTTCAGACTAGCGGGAGTTCACAATGAGCAGTTCTTC. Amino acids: CASSPPFRLAGVHNEQFF.

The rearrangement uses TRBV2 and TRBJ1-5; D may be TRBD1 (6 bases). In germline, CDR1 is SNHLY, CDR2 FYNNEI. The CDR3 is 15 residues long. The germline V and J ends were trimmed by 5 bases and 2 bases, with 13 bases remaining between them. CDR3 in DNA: TGTGCCAGCAGTTTGGGGGCAGGGCGCAATCAGCCCCAGCATTTT. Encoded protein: CASSLGAGRNQPQHF.

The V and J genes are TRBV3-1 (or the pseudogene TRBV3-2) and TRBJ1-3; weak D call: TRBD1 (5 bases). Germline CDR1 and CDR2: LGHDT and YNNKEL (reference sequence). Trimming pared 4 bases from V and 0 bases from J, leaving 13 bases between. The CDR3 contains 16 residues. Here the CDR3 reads CASSLGGSNSGNTIYF. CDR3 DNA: TGTGCCAGCAGCCTCGGGGGTAGTAACTCTGGAAACACCATATATTTT.

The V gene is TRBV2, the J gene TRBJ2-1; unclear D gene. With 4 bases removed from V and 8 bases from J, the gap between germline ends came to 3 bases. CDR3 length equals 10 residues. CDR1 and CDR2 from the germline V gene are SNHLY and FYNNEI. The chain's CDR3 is CASSAYEQFF. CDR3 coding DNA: TGTGCCAGCAGTGCTTATGAGCAGTTCTTC.

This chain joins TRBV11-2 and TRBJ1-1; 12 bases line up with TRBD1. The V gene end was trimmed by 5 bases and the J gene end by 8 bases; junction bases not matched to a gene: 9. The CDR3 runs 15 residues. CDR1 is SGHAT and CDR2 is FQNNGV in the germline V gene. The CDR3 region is CASSIWDRGLLEAFF. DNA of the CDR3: TGTGCCAGCAGCATTTGGGACAGGGGGCTGCTCGAAGCTTTCTTT.

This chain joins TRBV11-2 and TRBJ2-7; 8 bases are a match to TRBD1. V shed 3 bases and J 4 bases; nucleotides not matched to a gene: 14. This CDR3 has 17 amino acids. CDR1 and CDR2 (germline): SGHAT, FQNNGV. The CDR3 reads CASSFTTLGTGAYEQYF. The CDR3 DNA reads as TGTGCCAGCAGCTTTACCACTCTAGGGACAGGAGCATACGAGCAGTACTTC.

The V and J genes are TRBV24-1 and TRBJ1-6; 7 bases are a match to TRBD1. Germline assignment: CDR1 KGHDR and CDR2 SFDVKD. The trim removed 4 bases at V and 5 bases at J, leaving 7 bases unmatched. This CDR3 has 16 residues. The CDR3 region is CATSDRDRANNSPLHF. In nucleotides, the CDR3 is TGTGCCACCAGTGACAGGGACAGAGCAAATAATTCACCCCTCCACTTT.

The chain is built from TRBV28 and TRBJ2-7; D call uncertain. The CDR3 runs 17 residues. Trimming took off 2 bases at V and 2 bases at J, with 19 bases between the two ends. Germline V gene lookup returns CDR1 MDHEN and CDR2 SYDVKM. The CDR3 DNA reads TGTGCCAGCAGTTTAAGCTACTCCAGGAAAAAGGCCTACGAGCAGTACTTC. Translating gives CASSLSYSRKKAYEQYF. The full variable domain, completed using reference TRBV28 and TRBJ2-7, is DVKVTQSSRYLVKRTGEKVFLECVQDMDHENMFWYRQDPGLGLRLIYFSYDVKMKEKGDIPEGYSVSREKKERFSLILESASTNQTSMYLCASSLSYSRKKAYEQYFGPGTRLTVT.